These 8 T cell receptor beta chains were all obtained from the same sample, sequenced in a study of blood T cell repertoires in COVID-19. Profiling relied on immunoSEQ multiplex PCR, and the TCRdb table lists in-frame clones only, not all of them. The data hold fewer than 70,000 clones, with just over 85% observed a single time. Input material: peripheral blood. The receptors were sampled from a woman in her fifties or sixties with acute or convalescent COVID-19.

The V call is TRBV10-3, the J call TRBJ2-2; perhaps TRBD1 as D (5 bases). Between the trimmed V and J ends, which lost 5 bases and 2 bases, there was a span of 12 bases. CDR1 ENHRY and CDR2 SYGVKD come from the germline V gene. The CDR3 is 15 residues long. CDR3 nucleotide sequence: TGTGCCATCAGTCAACAGGAAGTTAACACCGGGGAGCTGTTTTTT. Translation: CAISQQEVNTGELFF.

Remarks on this clone: A junction end diverges from the germline sequence, so it may reflect a read error. The chain joins TRBV11-2 to TRBJ1-2; no firm D call. Per germline, CDR1 SGHAT and CDR2 FQNNGV. The CDR3 runs 15 residues. The CDR3 nucleotides are TGTGCCAGCAGCTTAGCTCCGAATCCTAATTATGGCTACACCTTC. Amino acids: CASSLAPNPNYGYTF.

The rearrangement uses TRBV6-5 and TRBJ2-7, with TRBD1 matching 10 bases. J was trimmed by 3 bases and V by 4 bases; bases with no gene match: 3. The germline V gene encodes CDR1 MNHEY and CDR2 SVGAGI. The CDR3 covers 14 residues. The CDR3 loop is CASSFGTGDYEQYF. As DNA, the CDR3 is TGTGCCAGCAGTTTCGGGACAGGGGACTACGAGCAGTACTTC.

V usage is TRBV28 and J usage is TRBJ1-6; a possible D gene is TRBD1 (6 bases). Germline V lookup: CDR1 MDHEN, CDR2 SYDVKM. V lost 4 bases and J lost 0, with 7 bases in between. The CDR3 has 15 residues. CDR3 in amino acids: CASSSGVSYNSPLHF. DNA for the CDR3: TGTGCCAGCAGTTCAGGGGTCTCCTATAATTCACCCCTCCACTTT.

The genes are TRBV3-1 (or the pseudogene TRBV3-2) and TRBJ1-1; D is uncertain. Germline V gene sequence: CDR1 LGHDT, CDR2 YNNKEL (reference sequence). The CDR3 has 13 residues. V dropped 7 bases and J dropped 1 base, with 10 bases sitting between them. The CDR3 DNA is TGTGCCAGCAAGAGGACTGAGAACACTGAAGCTTTCTTT. The encoded protein is CASKRTENTEAFF.

J is TRBJ2-2 and V is TRBV18; maybe TRBD1 (6 bases). Trimming removed 6 bases from V and 1 base from J, with 9 bases in between. The CDR3 covers 14 residues. Germline lookup yields CDR1 KGHSH and CDR2 LQKENI. In DNA, the CDR3 is TGTGCCAGCTCTCAGGGGCGGAACACCGGGGAGCTGTTTTTT. The encoded protein is CASSQGRNTGELFF.

This rearrangement joins TRBV9 to TRBJ2-2; possibly TRBD1 for D (5 bases). This CDR3 has 16 residues. Per the germline V gene, CDR1 is SGDLS and CDR2 is YYNGEE. Deletions cut 2 bases from V and 8 bases from J, with 19 bases between. The DNA of the CDR3 is TGTGCCAGCAGCGTCAATGCGCAGGGTGAGGAAGGGGAGCTGTTTTTT. Amino acids: CASSVNAQGEEGELFF.

The chain has TRBV14 and TRBJ1-1; 7 positions match TRBD1. CDR1 and CDR2 from the germline V gene are SGHDN and FVKESK. Unmatched junction bases numbered 4, after V lost 4 bases and J lost 5 bases. The CDR3 runs to 13 residues. DNA of the CDR3: TGTGCCAGCAGCCCGACAGGGTGGACTGAAGCTTTCTTT. Encoded protein: CASSPTGWTEAFF.